This T cell receptor beta chain was identified in a study of neurological immune-mediated disorders. 5'RACE generated cDNA with 10-nucleotide random UMIs. The output of every sequencing run, over 180 million TCR-beta sequences, came from 15-18 subjects. MiXCR, applied by TCRdb to the 5' RACE reads, yields one record per CDR3 protein. The profile shows tens of thousands of distinct CDR3 sequences, around 4% of them singletons. This clonotype was counted ten times or more. Its antigen is undetermined. The V gene's germline CDR1 is SGHRS and CDR2 YFSETQ. V was clipped by 4 bases and J by 2 bases, with 12 bases between them. There are 14 residues in the CDR3. Broader study findings: The study found no CDR3 amino acid sequences shared by expanded clones across subjects, suggesting private repertoires in all groups. The repertoires of 18 of 34 multiple sclerosis patients were placed by phylogenetic grouping in a single related-CDR3 cluster, which may be a signature.

The V gene is TRBV5-1, the J gene TRBJ1-2, with a tentative D call TRBD1 (6 bases). This clonotype was obtained from a man aged 25 to 40 with multiple sclerosis. The sequenced sample was PBMCs. Written as DNA, the CDR3 is TGCGCCAGCAGCCCCCAGGGGATCAACTATGGCTACACCTTC. Amino acid sequence: CASSPQGINYGYTF.